The sequence of this T cell receptor beta chain was determined in a study of blood T cell repertoires in COVID-19. Those enrolled in Seattle joined during active infection and were followed longitudinally afterward. The data were produced by immunoSEQ multiplex PCR, yet TCRdb's version contains in-frame clones alone and is incomplete. The sample holds about 140,000 clones, 84% seen once. Germline V gene sequence: CDR1 SGHTA, CDR2 FQGNSA. V lost 7 bases and J lost 2, with 18 bases in between. The CDR3 runs 15 residues. In its sample, this clone was seen a few times. The chain recombines TRBV7-2 with TRBJ2-7; possibly TRBD2 for D (6 bases). Input material: peripheral blood. The sequence was collected from a man aged 25-45 years with COVID-19, enrolled during active disease. CDR3 amino acids: CASTGRGGGAYEQYF. CDR3 bases: TGTGCCAGCACCGGGCGGGGTGGGGGAGCCTACGAGCAGTACTTC.